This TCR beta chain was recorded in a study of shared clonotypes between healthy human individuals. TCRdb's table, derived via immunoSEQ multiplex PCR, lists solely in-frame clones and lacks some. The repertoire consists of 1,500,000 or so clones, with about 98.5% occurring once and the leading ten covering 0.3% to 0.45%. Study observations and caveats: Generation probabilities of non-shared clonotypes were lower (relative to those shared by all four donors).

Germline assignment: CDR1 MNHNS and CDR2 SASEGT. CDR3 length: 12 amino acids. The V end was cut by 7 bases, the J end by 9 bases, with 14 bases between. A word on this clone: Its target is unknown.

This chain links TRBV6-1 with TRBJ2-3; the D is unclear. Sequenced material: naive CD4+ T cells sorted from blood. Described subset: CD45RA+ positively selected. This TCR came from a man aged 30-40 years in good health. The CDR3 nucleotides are TGTGCCAGCAATGGGTTAGGACGGACGCAGTATTTT. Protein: CASNGLGRTQYF.